The rows below give T cell receptor beta chains drawn from one sample of a study of human T cells and chemical hapten exposure. TCRdb redid the calling of the RACE reads with MiXCR, one entry per CDR3 protein. The sample has about 37,000 distinct CDR3 sequences; 5.5% to 8% are singletons. This specimen consisted of whole blood, obtained in connection with sensitization to the hapten diphenylcyclopropenone (DPC). The origin of the receptors is a woman between 25 and 40 years old with alopecia areata. Some clones in this sample may be carry-over from other donors' samples. The CDR3 runs from the conserved cysteine through the conserved F or W. The D gene is left open where the match is weak. Only some rows state a clone size, as once, few, many or a class for expanded clones.

14 | - | many | TRBJ2-1 | TRBV6-2/TRBV6-3 | CASSYSPSVNEQFF | TGTGCCAGCAGTTATTCTCCGTCCGTGAATGAGCAGTTCTTC
12 | - | few | TRBJ1-2 | TRBV6-2/TRBV6-3 | CASSNSNYGYTF | TGTGCCAGCAGCAACAGCAACTATGGCTACACCTTC
12 | TRBD1 | many | TRBJ2-7 | TRBV10-3 | CAIRGTGYEQYF | TGTGCCATCAGGGGGACAGGCTACGAGCAGTACTTC
15 | - | many | TRBJ1-2 | TRBV12-3/TRBV12-4 | CASSLGTPSRYGYTF | TGTGCCAGCAGCTTGGGGACACCTTCTCGCTATGGCTACACCTTC
12 | TRBD2 | many | TRBJ2-7 | TRBV28 | CASSPGGYEQYF | TGTGCCAGCAGCCCGGGGGGCTACGAGCAGTACTTC
16 | - | few | TRBJ2-7 | TRBV20-1 | CSASRLGGRVSYEQYF | TGCAGTGCTAGCAGGCTCGGGGGGCGAGTCTCCTACGAGCAGTACTTC
16 | - | - | TRBJ1-3 | TRBV7-2 | CASSRSGRISGNTIYF | TGTGCCAGCAGCCGCAGCGGGAGAATCTCTGGAAACACCATATATTTT
15 | TRBD1 | many | TRBJ1-1 | TRBV5-6 | CASRFFTGVETEAFF | TGTGCCAGCAGATTTTTCACAGGGGTCGAGACTGAAGCTTTCTTT
16 | - | - | TRBJ2-3 | TRBV23-1 | CASSQTACGAGDTQYF | TGCGCCAGCAGTCAAACCGCGTGCGGGGCTGGCGATACGCAGTATTTT
15 | - | many | TRBJ2-2 | TRBV7-8 | CASSPRGGDTGELFF | TGTGCCAGCAGCCCAAGGGGGGGGGACACCGGGGAGCTGTTTTTT
18 | TRBD2 | few | TRBJ2-3 | TRBV7-8 | CASSLGGLASRGPDTQYF | TGTGCCAGCAGCTTGGGGGGACTAGCGAGTAGGGGGCCAGATACGCAGTATTTT
19 | TRBD2 | - | TRBJ2-7 | TRBV3-1 | CASSPNRGTSGGATYEQYF | TGTGCCAGCAGCCCGAATAGAGGGACTAGCGGGGGGGCCACCTACGAGCAGTACTTC
16 | TRBD2 | - | TRBJ2-5 | TRBV18 | CASSSFRRGAFETQYF | TGTGCCAGCTCGTCATTTCGGCGGGGGGCTTTTGAGACCCAGTACTTC
14 | - | many | TRBJ2-7 | TRBV28 | CASSTQSGTYEQYF | TGTGCCAGCAGCACCCAAAGCGGAACCTACGAGCAGTACTTC
17 | TRBD1 | few | TRBJ2-6 | TRBV4-3 | CASSARQGRSGANVLTF | TGCGCCAGCAGCGCCCGACAGGGGCGCTCTGGGGCCAACGTCCTGACTTTC
12 | - | many | TRBJ2-5 | TRBV4-2 | CASSQDPETQYF | TGTGCCAGCAGCCAAGATCCAGAGACCCAGTACTTC
14 | TRBD2 | many | TRBJ2-3 | TRBV7-9 | CASSLGLAGNTQYF | TGTGCCAGCAGCTTAGGGCTAGCGGGTAATACGCAGTATTTT
16 | TRBD1 | many | TRBJ1-4 | TRBV4-3 | CASSQGHRGLNEKLFF | TGCGCCAGCAGCCAAGGTCACAGGGGGCTTAATGAAAAACTGTTTTTT
15 | - | many | TRBJ1-2 | TRBV9 | CASTYRDRIDYGYTF | TGTGCCAGCACCTACCGCGACAGAATCGACTATGGCTACACCTTC
18 | - | many | TRBJ2-3 | TRBV29-1 | CSVPTGGRDSPNTDTQYF | TGCAGCGTACCCACCGGGGGCCGGGACTCACCCAACACAGATACGCAGTATTTT
14 | TRBD2 | many | TRBJ2-5 | TRBV2 | CASRISGALETQYF | TGTGCCAGCAGGATTAGCGGGGCACTCGAGACCCAGTACTTC
18 | - | many | TRBJ2-3 | TRBV6-2/TRBV6-3 | CASSYNTGGRQDRDTQYF | TGTGCCAGCAGTTACAACACCGGTGGCCGGCAAGATCGGGATACGCAGTATTTT
13 | - | - | TRBJ2-1 | TRBV10-3 | CAISFSELNEQFF | TGTGCCATCAGCTTTAGCGAGTTAAATGAGCAGTTCTTC
13 | - | few | TRBJ1-4 | TRBV2 | CASNGGVYEKLFF | TGTGCCAGCAATGGAGGGGTATATGAAAAACTGTTTTTT
16 | TRBD1 | many | TRBJ2-1 | TRBV20-1 | CSASPMRQGAYNEQFF | TGCAGTGCTAGCCCAATGCGACAGGGGGCATACAATGAGCAGTTCTTC
14 | - | medium-sized | TRBJ1-6 | TRBV5-1 | CASSPGRANSPLHF | TGCGCCAGCAGCCCAGGACGGGCAAATTCACCCCTCCACTTT
14 | - | - | TRBJ2-7 | TRBV19 | CASSPRGGAGEQYF | TGTGCCAGTAGTCCCAGAGGGGGGGCCGGCGAGCAGTACTTC
15 | - | many | TRBJ1-4 | TRBV20-1 | CSASTTGSLGEKLFF | TGCAGTGCTAGCACCACGGGATCCTTGGGGGAAAAACTGTTTTTT
16 | - | few | TRBJ1-1 | TRBV4-1 | CASSQDHLRGSTEAFF | TGCGCCAGCAGCCAAGACCACCTGCGGGGGAGCACTGAAGCTTTCTTT
15 | TRBD2 | many | TRBJ2-5 | TRBV5-1 | CASKTGTSGQETQYF | TGCGCCAGTAAAACCGGGACTAGCGGGCAAGAGACCCAGTACTTC
14 | - | few | TRBJ1-1 | TRBV2 | CASSPRGGYTEAFF | TGTGCCAGCAGCCCCAGAGGAGGTTACACTGAAGCTTTCTTT
15 | - | few | TRBJ2-1 | TRBV5-5 | CASSLPGAGSGEQFF | TGTGCCAGCAGCCTGCCGGGGGCTGGGTCGGGTGAGCAGTTCTTC
16 | - | - | TRBJ2-1 | TRBV5-1 | CASSLNPREPFNEQFF | TGCGCCAGCAGCTTGAATCCCAGGGAGCCCTTCAATGAGCAGTTCTTC
14 | TRBD2 | many | TRBJ2-3 | TRBV27 | CASRTGLATDTQYF | TGTGCCAGCAGAACGGGACTAGCCACAGATACGCAGTATTTT
14 | TRBD1 | many | TRBJ2-5 | TRBV25-1 | CASSDRGLEETQYF | TGTGCCAGCAGTGACAGGGGGCTAGAGGAGACCCAGTACTTC
17 | - | - | TRBJ2-3 | TRBV28 | CASSLFRELARTDTQYF | TGTGCCAGCAGTTTATTCCGAGAACTAGCCCGCACAGATACGCAGTATTTT
13 | - | few | TRBJ2-3 | TRBV12-3/TRBV12-4 | CASSTHTGDTQYF | TGTGCCAGCAGCACGCATACTGGGGATACGCAGTATTTT
19 | - | few | TRBJ2-6 | TRBV15 | CATSWQRGQRHSGANVLTF | TGTGCCACCAGCTGGCAAAGAGGCCAAAGGCACTCTGGGGCCAACGTCCTGACTTTC
15 | - | few | TRBJ1-1 | TRBV12-3/TRBV12-4 | CASSARLSRNTEAFF | TGTGCCAGCAGTGCCCGACTGAGCCGGAACACTGAAGCTTTCTTT
15 | - | many | TRBJ2-3 | TRBV16 | CASSQPRPSTDTQYF | TGTGCCAGCAGCCAACCCCGCCCAAGCACAGATACGCAGTATTTT
15 | TRBD2 | many | TRBJ2-1 | TRBV7-2 | CASSLVGLAGEEQFF | TGTGCCAGCAGCTTAGTCGGGCTAGCGGGAGAGGAGCAGTTCTTC
15 | TRBD1 | many | TRBJ2-3 | TRBV12-3/TRBV12-4 | CASGKQGFGTDTQYF | TGTGCCAGCGGAAAACAGGGGTTTGGCACAGATACGCAGTATTTT
16 | TRBD1 | few | TRBJ2-7 | TRBV28 | CASGEQGGVVPYEQYF | TGTGCCAGTGGAGAACAGGGGGGCGTCGTCCCCTACGAGCAGTACTTC
13 | - | medium-sized | TRBJ2-3 | TRBV12-3/TRBV12-4 | CASSFGLFNTQYF | TGTGCCAGCAGTTTTGGACTATTCAATACGCAGTATTTT
14 | - | many | TRBJ1-5 | TRBV6-2/TRBV6-3 | CASMTIREYQPQHF | TGTGCCAGCATGACAATAAGGGAGTACCAGCCCCAGCATTTT
12 | - | - | TRBJ2-7 | TRBV25-1 | CASSENREEQYF | TGTGCCAGCAGTGAAAACAGGGAAGAGCAGTACTTC
14 | - | many | TRBJ2-3 | TRBV20-1 | CSARATGRTDTQYF | TGCAGTGCTAGAGCGACGGGGCGCACAGATACGCAGTATTTT
11 | - | few | TRBJ1-2 | TRBV12-3/TRBV12-4 | CASSLGYGYTF | TGTGCCAGCAGTTTAGGCTATGGCTACACCTTC
19 | TRBD2 | many | TRBJ2-3 | TRBV10-3 | CAISERSSGEVTRTDTQYF | TGTGCCATCAGTGAGAGAAGTAGCGGGGAAGTCACACGCACAGATACGCAGTATTTT
16 | - | - | TRBJ1-1 | TRBV4-2 | CASSQEGPYLNTEAFF | TGTGCCAGCAGCCAAGAGGGGCCTTACTTGAACACTGAAGCTTTCTTT
15 | - | - | TRBJ1-2 | TRBV7-2 | CASSLAGAQSRGYTF | TGTGCCAGCAGCTTAGCGGGGGCCCAGAGCCGGGGCTACACCTTC
15 | - | - | TRBJ2-7 | TRBV6-2/TRBV6-3 | CASIFSIERSYEQYF | TGTGCCAGCATCTTTAGTATCGAACGTTCCTACGAGCAGTACTTC